Listed here are 27 T cell receptor beta chains from one sample, sequenced in a study of CD8 T cells in ankylosing spondylitis. Study findings and constraints: Seemingly characteristic of ankylosing spondylitis blood was a TCR beta motif consisting of roughly 8 highly homologous variants.

TCRdb itself ran the 5' RACE reads through MiXCR, one entry per CDR3 protein. The sample records about 330,000 distinct CDR3 sequences, 6.5% to 10% being singletons. Antigens for these TCRs are unknown. The sequenced material came from blood, either unsorted or a sorted T cell fraction (not recorded which). The source of these receptors is a male donor with ankylosing spondylitis.

V usage is TRBV28 and J usage is TRBJ1-5, with D perhaps matching TRBD1 (6 bases). Germline-derived CDR1 and CDR2 are MDHEN and SYDVKM. CDR3 size: 15 residues. The germline V and J ends were trimmed by 7 bases and 1 base, with 14 bases remaining between them. For the CDR3, the DNA is TGTGCCAGCAATCTTCTGCAGGGGAGCAATCAGCCCCAGCATTTT. Its protein is CASNLLQGSNQPQHF.

In its sample, this clonotype was seen many times. The genes are TRBV11-3 and TRBJ2-3, with a possible D match to TRBD2 (5 bases). This CDR3 comprises 16 residues. Trimming removed 1 base at V and 4 bases at J, with 15 bases between. The V gene's germline CDR1 is SGHNT and CDR2 YENEEA. The CDR3 coding sequence is TGTGCCAGCAGCTTAGCCCCGAAGCGGCCGGCAGATACGCAGTATTTT. Encoded protein: CASSLAPKRPADTQYF.

This chain links TRBV5-6 with TRBJ2-5, with TRBD1 as a possible D gene (6 bases). Trimming stripped 7 bases from V and 2 bases from J, with 21 bases between. The CDR3 runs to 16 residues. CDR1 is SGHDT and CDR2 is YYEEEE in the germline V gene. This CDR3 reads CASGPWLVGTQETQYF. The DNA for the CDR3 is TGTGCCAGCGGCCCGTGGCTTGTCGGGACACAAGAGACCCAGTACTTC.

In its sample, this clonotype was seen a few times. This chain uses TRBV9 with TRBJ2-3; D is undetermined. Trimming stripped 3 bases from V and 2 bases from J, with 4 bases between. The CDR3 runs 12 residues. Germline loops: CDR1 SGDLS, CDR2 YYNGEE. CDR3 in amino acids: CASSALTDTQYF. The DNA for the CDR3 is TGTGCCAGCAGCGCTCTCACAGATACGCAGTATTTT.

This clonotype was detected only a few times. The chain combines TRBV6-5 with TRBJ2-7; possible D gene TRBD1, 6 bases. The CDR3 length is 13 residues. CDR1 is MNHEY, CDR2 SVGAGI, per germline. V was trimmed by 2 bases and J by 3 bases, leaving 8 bases between them. CDR3 amino acids: CASSYRGNYEQYF. The CDR3 nucleotides are TGTGCCAGCAGTTACAGGGGGAACTACGAGCAGTACTTC.

The gene calls are TRBV5-1 and TRBJ2-3; 10 bases are shared with TRBD2. Germline V gene sequence: CDR1 SGHRS, CDR2 YFSETQ. Trimming removed 2 bases from V and 6 bases from J; junction bases left unmatched: 6. There are 15 residues in the CDR3. The CDR3, as DNA: TGCGCCAGCAGCTTTCTTAGCGGGAGGATCGATACGCAGTATTTT. It translates to CASSFLSGRIDTQYF.

V is TRBV4-3 and J is TRBJ2-3, with TRBD1 matching over 8 bases. CDR3 length: 17 amino acids. V lost 0 bases and J lost 0; bases outside the gene matches: 5. Per the germline V gene, CDR1 is LGHNA and CDR2 is YSLEER. The CDR3 reads CASSQEGTGLSTDTQYF. Here the CDR3 DNA reads TGCGCCAGCAGCCAAGAAGGGACAGGCCTGAGCACAGATACGCAGTATTTT.

This clonotype came up many times. The chain combines TRBV11-2 with TRBJ1-1; possibly TRBD1 for D (6 bases). This CDR3 region has 16 residues. Trimming left V 1 base short and J 2 bases short, with 14 bases between. Germline V gene data show CDR1 as SGHAT and CDR2 as FQNNGV. As DNA, the CDR3 is TGTGCCAGCAGCTTAGGGTTAGGGGGAGGCAACACTGAAGCTTTCTTT. Its protein product is CASSLGLGGGNTEAFF.

This rearrangement joins TRBV9 to TRBJ2-5; D may be TRBD2 (6 bases). This CDR3 spans 16 amino acids. V was trimmed by 0 bases and J by 1 base, leaving 13 bases between them. CDR1 is SGDLS and CDR2 is YYNGEE in the germline V gene. The CDR3 here is CASSVGGAPAQETQYF. The DNA for the CDR3 is TGTGCCAGCAGCGTAGGCGGGGCCCCGGCCCAAGAGACCCAGTACTTC.

This clonotype was detected a few times. V gene TRBV5-6 combines with J gene TRBJ2-2; weak D call: TRBD2 (6 bases). The CDR3 consists of 16 residues. Trimming shortened V by 0 bases and J by 0 bases, and 9 bases separated the two germline ends. The germline CDR1 and CDR2 sequences are SGHDT and YYEEEE. The CDR3: CASSLAPGANTGELFF. CDR3 sequence (DNA): TGTGCCAGCAGCTTGGCCCCGGGGGCGAACACCGGGGAGCTGTTTTTT.

This clonotype was observed a handful of times. J is TRBJ2-3 and V is TRBV24-1; a possible D gene is TRBD1 (6 bases). The CDR3 runs 16 residues. V gave up 4 bases and J gave up 2 bases, with 15 bases separating them. Germline CDR1 is KGHDR and CDR2 is SFDVKD. The CDR3 loop is CATSDPRQGYTDTQYF. The CDR3 DNA is TGTGCCACCAGTGACCCGCGGCAGGGGTACACAGATACGCAGTATTTT.

This clonotype has just a few counts. CDR3 loop: CSVEHPGTRVYNEQFF. CDR3 bases: TGCAGCGTTGAACATCCCGGGACCAGGGTCTACAATGAGCAGTTCTTC. The chain links TRBV29-1 to TRBJ2-1; either TRBD1 or TRBD2 may fit D (5 bases each). This CDR3 region has 16 residues. Per germline, CDR1 SQVTM and CDR2 ANQGSEA. V was cut by 2 bases and J by 3 bases, with 17 bases left in between.

This clonotype showed up just a few times. This chain links TRBV20-1 with TRBJ2-3; possibly TRBD1 for D (6 bases). The CDR3 runs to 15 residues. The V and J ends lost 5 bases and 6 bases respectively, with 21 bases between them. Germline CDR1 and CDR2: DFQATT and SNEGSKA (reference sequence). CDR3 sequence reads: CSAETITGRVDTQYF. The CDR3 nucleotides are TGCAGTGCTGAGACCATCACAGGGCGAGTGGATACGCAGTATTTT.

This clonotype has ten or more counts. V usage is TRBV7-3 and J usage is TRBJ2-1, with a tentative D call TRBD2 (6 bases). The CDR3 is 16 residues long. Per germline, CDR1 SGHTA and CDR2 FQGTGA. V was cut by 5 bases and J by 4 bases, with 18 bases left in between. For the CDR3, the DNA is TGTGCCAGCAGCCCAAACGGCGGGGAAATATACAATGAGCAGTTCTTC. Protein: CASSPNGGEIYNEQFF.

The chain is built from TRBV5-6 and TRBJ2-1; D remains unclear. The CDR3 length is 11 residues. In germline, CDR1 is SGHDT, CDR2 YYEEEE. Trimming took off 3 bases at V and 6 bases at J, with 4 bases between the two ends. CDR3 DNA sequence: TGTGCCAGCAGCTACATCAATGAGCAGTTCTTC. As protein: CASSYINEQFF.

CDR3 nucleotides: TGTGCCAGCATTTCCCGCAGGGGGCATGGCGAGCAGTACTTC. Its protein is CASISRRGHGEQYF. The chain couples TRBV6-5 to TRBJ2-7; 8 bases are shared with TRBD1. With V trimmed by 7 bases and J by 6 bases, 11 bases remained unmatched. The germline gives CDR1 MNHEY, CDR2 SVGAGI. The CDR3 loop spans 14 amino acids.

This clonotype has only a few counts. The chain carries TRBV6-5 and TRBJ1-1; weak D call: TRBD1 (5 bases). Between the trimmed V and J ends, which lost 0 bases and 0 bases, there was a span of 8 bases. The CDR3 is 15 amino acids. Germline assignment: CDR1 MNHEY and CDR2 SVGAGI. This CDR3 reads CASSYSGPMNTEAFF. Written as DNA, the CDR3 is TGTGCCAGCAGTTACTCGGGGCCCATGAACACTGAAGCTTTCTTT.

This clonotype has more than one count but fewer than ten. This chain connects TRBV5-1 to TRBJ2-4; TRBD1 or TRBD2 may be the D gene (5 bases each). The CDR3 consists of 15 residues. Germline V gene sequence: CDR1 SGHRS, CDR2 YFSETQ. The V and J ends lost 0 bases and 0 bases respectively, with 7 bases between them. CDR3 sequence: CASSLGDGAKNIQYF. DNA of the CDR3: TGCGCCAGCAGCTTGGGGGACGGAGCCAAAAACATTCAGTACTTC.

In this sample, this clonotype turned up many times. The chain recombines TRBV12-3 or TRBV12-4 with TRBJ2-2, with TRBD2 identical over 11 bases. This CDR3 is 17 amino acids long. The junction had 8 bases not matched to a gene; V was cut back by 4 bases and J by 4 bases. The CDR3 nucleotides read TGTGCCAGCAGTTCGGCGGGACTAGCGGCGGGCACCGGGGAGCTGTTTTTT. Residues: CASSSAGLAAGTGELFF.

This clonotype has at least ten counts. The chain uses TRBV5-1 and TRBJ1-1; no clear D. This CDR3 is built from 14 residues. V was clipped by 0 bases and J by 0 bases, with 6 bases between them. Germline V gene data show CDR1 as SGHRS and CDR2 as YFSETQ. CDR3 in amino acids: CASSLDVVNTEAFF. The CDR3 nucleotides are TGCGCCAGCAGCTTGGACGTAGTGAACACTGAAGCTTTCTTT.

This clonotype was counted ten times or more. The rearrangement joins TRBV29-1 to TRBJ2-3, with 9 bases matching TRBD1. The ends lost 7 bases at V and 8 bases at J; junction bases unmatched: 10. This CDR3 has 13 amino acids. Per germline, CDR1 SQVTM and CDR2 ANQGSEA. The CDR3 bases are TGCAGCGGAGACTCGGGACAGGGTTCTACGCAGTATTTT. It encodes CSGDSGQGSTQYF.

This clonotype has ten or more counts. The rearrangement links TRBV16 to TRBJ2-7; D perhaps matches TRBD1 (6 bases). CDR3 size: 16 residues. Trimming took off 2 bases at V and 1 base at J, with 15 bases between the two ends. CDR1 and CDR2 (germline): KGHSY, FQNENV. CDR3 nucleotides: TGTGCCAGCAGCCAAGGAGCAGGGGCTGGGTCCTACGAGCAGTACTTC. This codes for CASSQGAGAGSYEQYF.

This clonotype was found a few times. The CDR3 loop is CASSSDRAVGNQPQHF. The DNA for the CDR3 is TGTGCCAGCAGCTCCGACAGGGCGGTGGGCAATCAGCCCCAGCATTTT. The chain has TRBV11-2 and TRBJ1-5, with TRBD1 identical over 7 bases. The CDR3 is 16 residues long. The V segment lost 4 bases and the J segment 2 bases; nucleotides outside the gene matches: 8. CDR1 is SGHAT, CDR2 FQNNGV, per germline.

The chain combines TRBV10-3 with TRBJ1-5; weak D call: TRBD1 (6 bases). CDR1 and CDR2 from the germline V gene are ENHRY and SYGVKD. Trimming removed 0 bases from V and 7 bases from J, with 16 bases in between. The CDR3 consists of 16 residues. CDR3 sequence (DNA): TGTGCCATCAGTGAGTCGAACAGCGGGGGCGGGCAGCCCCAGCATTTT. Encoded protein: CAISESNSGGGQPQHF.

The chain couples TRBV5-1 to TRBJ2-3; possibly TRBD1 or TRBD2 for D (5 bases each). This CDR3 spans 17 amino acids. Germline V gene lookup returns CDR1 SGHRS and CDR2 YFSETQ. Trimming took off 3 bases at V and 2 bases at J, with 19 bases between the two ends. The CDR3 loop reads CASSWDRYLGPTDTQYF. CDR3 DNA: TGCGCCAGCAGCTGGGACCGTTACTTGGGGCCCACAGATACGCAGTATTTT.

This clonotype came up a few times. This chain uses TRBV20-1 with TRBJ2-3; 11 nucleotides line up with TRBD2. The CDR3 is 16 residues long. From germline, CDR1 is DFQATT and CDR2 SNEGSKA (reference sequence). V shed 1 base, J shed 2 bases, and the junction held 5 bases outside the gene matches. CDR3 region: CSARVGTSGNTDTQYF. CDR3 in DNA: TGCAGTGCTAGAGTGGGGACTAGCGGAAACACAGATACGCAGTATTTT.

This clonotype has a handful of counts. V usage is TRBV5-1 and J usage is TRBJ2-7; D gene unclear. CDR1 and CDR2 (germline): SGHRS, YFSETQ. V was pared by 1 base and J by 0 bases, with 5 bases between. The CDR3 loop spans 13 amino acids. The CDR3 DNA follows: TGCGCCAGCAGCTTGCCCCTCTCCTACGAGCAGTACTTC. It encodes CASSLPLSYEQYF.